This passage covers 27 T cell receptor beta chains from one sample sequenced in a study of blood T cell repertoires in COVID-19. Clones were sequenced by immunoSEQ multiplex PCR, and TCRdb holds only the in-frame ones, with some missing. The sample has about 50,000 clones, around 80% seen once. The specimen was peripheral blood. These receptor sequences come from an elderly woman with COVID-19, enrolled during active disease.

V is TRBV7-9 and J is TRBJ2-3, with a weak D call TRBD2 (6 bases). The CDR3 runs to 15 residues. Germline V gene sequence: CDR1 SEHNR, CDR2 FQNEAQ (reference sequence). V dropped 7 bases and J dropped 3 bases, with 17 bases sitting between them. Here the CDR3 DNA reads TGTGCCAGCACTCGCGGGGTCGTGGGTACAGATACGCAGTATTTT. It codes for CASTRGVVGTDTQYF.

This chain links TRBV6-4 with TRBJ2-7; TRBD1 is a possible D gene (6 bases). This CDR3 comprises 16 residues. Trimming took 5 bases from V and 6 from J, leaving 23 bases between them. CDR1 MRHNA and CDR2 SNTAGT come from the germline V gene. The CDR3 reads CASSPQGTTRPSEQYF. CDR3 DNA: TGTGCCAGCAGTCCCCAGGGGACCACTCGACCGAGCGAGCAGTACTTC.

The chain joins TRBV5-6 to TRBJ2-7, with 7 bases lining up with TRBD1. The CDR3 is made up of 14 amino acids. After removal of 2 bases from V and 3 bases from J, the junction contained 5 bases not matched to a gene. The germline V gene encodes CDR1 SGHDT and CDR2 YYEEEE. The CDR3 nucleotides are TGTGCCAGCAGCTTCGGGACAGACGACTACGAGCAGTACTTC. Protein sequence: CASSFGTDDYEQYF.

This clone was observed a few times. The chain links TRBV3-1 (or the pseudogene TRBV3-2) to TRBJ1-1, with TRBD1 identical over 9 bases. The CDR3 has 15 residues. Trimming at V came to 4 bases and at J to 2 bases, leaving 5 bases not matched to a gene. CDR1 and CDR2 (germline): LGHDT, YNNKEL (reference sequence). The CDR3 sequence: CASSRTQGANTEAFF. The CDR3 DNA reads TGTGCCAGCAGCCGAACACAGGGGGCAAACACTGAAGCTTTCTTT.

The chain recombines TRBV30 with TRBJ1-2; tentatively, D is TRBD1 (5 bases). Germline lookup yields CDR1 GTSNPN and CDR2 SVGIG (reference sequence). The V gene lost 1 base and the J gene lost 7 bases, with 16 bases spanning the gap. The CDR3 runs to 14 residues. The DNA of the CDR3 is TGTGCCTGGAGTGAATACAGGAGGGGCGCTGGCTACACCTTC. Translating gives CAWSEYRRGAGYTF.

This CDR3 is CASSVAYDTGVYGYTF. The CDR3 DNA reads as TGTGCCAGCAGCGTAGCCTATGACACAGGGGTTTATGGCTACACCTTC. The V call is TRBV9, the J call TRBJ1-2; 7 bases match TRBD1. Germline trimming cut 0 bases from V and 5 bases from J; bases unmatched to any gene: 10. The CDR3 has 16 amino acids. CDR1 is SGDLS, CDR2 YYNGEE, per germline.

This chain connects TRBV20-1 to TRBJ2-3, with D hard to call. V was clipped by 6 bases and J by 6 bases, with 10 bases between them. This CDR3 spans 11 amino acids. Germline values: CDR1 DFQATT, CDR2 SNEGSKA (reference sequence). The CDR3 protein is CSAGVPDTQYF. Written as DNA, the CDR3 is TGCAGTGCGGGCGTCCCGGATACGCAGTATTTT.

V gene TRBV19 combines with J gene TRBJ2-2; D remains unclear. Germline V gives CDR1 LNHDA, CDR2 SQIVND (reference sequence). V was trimmed by 5 bases and J by 0 bases, leaving 13 bases between them. The length of the CDR3 is 16 residues. CDR3 amino acids: CASSLYDTPNTGELFF. CDR3 in DNA: TGTGCCAGTAGTCTCTACGACACCCCGAACACCGGGGAGCTGTTTTTT.

This chain links TRBV20-1 with TRBJ2-1, with 7 bases identical to TRBD2. The CDR3 length is 12 residues. The V gene's germline CDR1 is DFQATT and CDR2 SNEGSKA (reference sequence). The V gene end was trimmed by 3 bases and the J gene end by 6 bases; junction bases not matched to a gene: 2. Written as DNA, the CDR3 is TGCAGTGCTAGTAGGACTAGCAATGAGCAGTTCTTC. As protein: CSASRTSNEQFF.

V and J are TRBV4-2 and TRBJ2-3; D gene ambiguous. CDR3 length equals 14 residues. Germline loops: CDR1 LGHNA, CDR2 YNFKEQ. The V end lost 4 bases, the J end lost 0 bases, and 8 bases lay between the germline ends. The CDR3 nucleotides read TGTGCCAGCAGCCCCCCGACTAGCACAGATACGCAGTATTTT. Its protein product is CASSPPTSTDTQYF.

The rearrangement links TRBV5-1 to TRBJ2-2; D possibly corresponds to TRBD1 (5 bases). CDR3 length: 14 residues. CDR1 SGHRS and CDR2 YFSETQ come from the germline V gene. V lost 2 bases and J 2 bases, leaving 7 bases between the germline ends. CDR3 bases: TGCGCCAGCAGCTTTGACAGAAACACCGGGGAGCTGTTTTTT. Protein product: CASSFDRNTGELFF. The variable domain in full, with the rest retrieved from reference TRBV5-1 and TRBJ2-2, is KAGVTQTPRYLIKTRGQQVTLSCSPISGHRSVSWYQQTPGQGLQFLFEYFSETQRNKGNFPGRFSGRQFSNSRSEMNVSTLELGDSALYLCASSFDRNTGELFFGEGSRLTVL.

The V gene is TRBV18, the J gene TRBJ1-2, with D possibly being TRBD1 (5 bases). Germline values: CDR1 KGHSH, CDR2 LQKENI. V was pared by 3 bases and J by 4 bases, with 12 bases between. CDR3 length: 14 residues. The CDR3 here is CASSPDGGGYGYTF. The CDR3 DNA reads as TGTGCCAGCTCACCCGACGGCGGGGGCTATGGCTACACCTTC.

The chain employs TRBV5-4 and TRBJ2-1; TRBD2 matches 13 bases. The CDR3 length is 15 residues. V shed 4 bases, J shed 9 bases, and the junction held 7 bases outside the gene matches. Germline V gives CDR1 SGHNT, CDR2 YYREEE (reference sequence). DNA for the CDR3: TGTGCCAGCAGCCCCGGACTAGCGGGAGTCGGTGAGCAGTTCTTC. Its protein is CASSPGLAGVGEQFF.

The rearrangement joins TRBV7-9 to TRBJ1-1; 7 positions agree with TRBD1. This CDR3 has 14 amino acids. Germline V gene data show CDR1 as SEHNR and CDR2 as FQNEAQ (reference sequence). Trimming cost V 5 bases and J 1 base; bases outside gene matches: 4. CDR3 in DNA: TGTGCCAGCAGCCCCGGGACAGCGAACACTGAAGCTTTCTTT. It yields the protein CASSPGTANTEAFF.

The CDR3 DNA sequence: TGTGCCAGCAGTGAAAATGCGGGACAGGCTAAGACCCAGTACTTC. This encodes CASSENAGQAKTQYF. This chain links TRBV2 with TRBJ2-5, with 8 bases that match TRBD1. Trimming cost V 2 bases and J 6 bases; bases outside gene matches: 8. CDR3 size: 15 residues. Per germline, CDR1 SNHLY and CDR2 FYNNEI.

The chain recombines TRBV10-3 with TRBJ1-1, with 7 bases lining up with TRBD1. Germline trimming cut 2 bases from V and 1 base from J; bases unmatched to any gene: 4. The CDR3 length is 15 residues. CDR1 and CDR2 from the germline V gene are ENHRY and SYGVKD. CDR3 in DNA: TGTGCCATCAGTGAGGAGGGGACAGAGAACACTGAAGCTTTCTTT. Translating gives CAISEEGTENTEAFF.

V gene TRBV19 combines with J gene TRBJ1-4, with unresolved D. The V gene lost 3 bases and the J gene lost 7 bases, with 3 bases spanning the gap. The CDR3 sequence is 11 residues long. CDR1 and CDR2 (germline): LNHDA, SQIVND (reference sequence). DNA for the CDR3: TGTGCCAGTAGTATTCGTGAAAAACTGTTTTTT. Translated: CASSIREKLFF.

This CDR3 reads CASSSQLAGYNEQFF. In DNA form, the CDR3 reads TGTGCCAGCAGTTCTCAACTAGCGGGTTACAATGAGCAGTTCTTC. The V and J genes are TRBV28 and TRBJ2-1, with 9 bases lining up with TRBD2. The germline V gene encodes CDR1 MDHEN and CDR2 SYDVKM. Losses at the gene ends were 4 bases for V and 4 bases for J; bases not matched to a gene: 5. The CDR3 length is 15 residues.

The chain has TRBV6-5 and TRBJ2-1; TRBD2 matches at 8 bases. The germline V gene has CDR1 MNHEY and CDR2 SVGAGI. V dropped 4 bases and J dropped 1; count of bases not matched to a gene: 3. This CDR3 comprises 15 residues. The CDR3 spells CASSLAGRSYNEQFF. The CDR3 DNA reads as TGTGCCAGCAGTTTAGCGGGACGGTCCTACAATGAGCAGTTCTTC.

This chain joins TRBV12-5 and TRBJ2-6; weak D call: TRBD1 (6 bases). This CDR3 has 15 residues. Germline V gives CDR1 LGHNT, CDR2 FRNRAP. Trimming took off 5 bases at V and 0 bases at J, with 8 bases between the two ends. The CDR3 loop reads CASGPGDSGANVLTF. For the CDR3, the DNA is TGTGCTAGTGGTCCAGGGGACTCTGGGGCCAACGTCCTGACTTTC.

V gene TRBV7-2 combines with J gene TRBJ2-1; TRBD1 agrees at 9 bases. This CDR3 comprises 16 residues. V lost 1 base to trimming and J lost 6 bases; unmatched junction nucleotides: 7. Germline loops: CDR1 SGHTA, CDR2 FQGNSA. The CDR3 here is CASSLDGTGRVNEQFF. CDR3 coding DNA: TGTGCCAGCAGCTTAGATGGGACAGGGAGGGTCAATGAGCAGTTCTTC.

The genes are TRBV3-1 (or the pseudogene TRBV3-2) and TRBJ2-5; 11 bases fit TRBD1. CDR3 length: 15 amino acids. The junction had 8 bases not matched to a gene; V was cut back by 6 bases and J by 5 bases. Germline loops: CDR1 LGHDT, CDR2 YNNKEL (reference sequence). CDR3 protein: CASRRTGGVSETQYF. CDR3 nucleotides: TGTGCCAGCAGACGGACAGGGGGCGTTTCGGAGACCCAGTACTTC.

This clone has a single count. V and J are TRBV18 and TRBJ2-7; D gene uncertain. V shed 2 bases and J shed 7 bases, with 12 bases lying between them. Germline CDR1 reads KGHSH; CDR2 reads LQKENI. The CDR3 contains 13 residues. The CDR3 DNA reads TGTGCCAGCTCACCAACTCTTACCACTGAGCAGTACTTC. Its protein product is CASSPTLTTEQYF.

This clone showed up just a few times. V and J are TRBV27 and TRBJ2-7; D remains unclear. The germline V and J ends were trimmed by 5 bases and 2 bases, with 7 bases remaining between them. CDR1 is MNHEY, CDR2 SMNVEV, per germline (reference sequence). The CDR3 runs to 12 residues. Here the CDR3 reads CASSGGPYEQYF. The DNA for the CDR3 is TGTGCCAGCAGTGGTGGGCCCTACGAGCAGTACTTC.

The chain links TRBV6-5 to TRBJ2-3; TRBD1 is a possible D gene (7 bases). V was cut by 10 bases and J by 3 bases, with 20 bases left in between. Germline V gives CDR1 MNHEY, CDR2 SVGAGI. The CDR3 runs 15 residues. As DNA, the CDR3 is TGTGCCACCAAAAGGGGGGCAGGGGGTACAGATACGCAGTATTTT. This translates into CATKRGAGGTDTQYF.

The V gene is TRBV19, the J gene TRBJ2-7, with TRBD2 as a possible D gene (5 bases). The CDR3 sequence is 13 residues long. The germline V and J ends were trimmed by 7 bases and 3 bases, with 13 bases remaining between them. From germline, CDR1 is LNHDA and CDR2 SQIVND (reference sequence). This CDR3 is CASTLRGSYEQYF. For the CDR3, the DNA is TGTGCCAGTACCCTTAGAGGGAGCTACGAGCAGTACTTC.

This chain joins TRBV27 and TRBJ1-1; TRBD1 matches at 7 bases. CDR1 and CDR2 from the germline V gene are MNHEY and SMNVEV (reference sequence). The J segment lost 1 base and the V segment lost 8 bases, leaving 7 bases of the junction unmatched. CDR3 length equals 14 residues. CDR3 amino acids: CASHDRAKNTEAFF. The CDR3 DNA sequence: TGTGCCAGCCACGACAGGGCCAAGAACACTGAAGCTTTCTTT.